This TCR beta chain was documented in a study of cytomegalovirus exposure and HLA in healthy donors. V was pared by 3 bases and J by 3 bases, with 11 bases between. This CDR3 contains 15 residues. Germline loops: CDR1 SGHNT, CDR2 YENEEA. In the PCR, 60 Vbeta and 13 Jbeta primers were used. TCRdb's table, derived via immunoSEQ multiplex PCR, lists solely in-frame clones and lacks some. This repertoire shows roughly 190,000 clones, over 75% found once; its top ten account for less than 7%. This clone was counted once. Its cognate antigen is unknown. Overall study findings and caveats: The productive fraction for most TCR beta V segments was about 87% or about 30% in an earlier analysis. The listing of approximately 160 TCR beta chains classed them as cytomegalovirus-associated.

Healthy bone marrow donors supplied every sample. The source material was PBMCs. The clonotype originates from a man aged 35 to 55 in good health and CMV-seropositive. The V and J genes are TRBV11-3 and TRBJ1-4; weak D call: TRBD1 (5 bases). The CDR3 loop is CASSFETGPNEKLFF. CDR3 sequence (DNA): TGTGCCAGCAGCTTCGAAACAGGCCCTAATGAAAAACTGTTTTTT.